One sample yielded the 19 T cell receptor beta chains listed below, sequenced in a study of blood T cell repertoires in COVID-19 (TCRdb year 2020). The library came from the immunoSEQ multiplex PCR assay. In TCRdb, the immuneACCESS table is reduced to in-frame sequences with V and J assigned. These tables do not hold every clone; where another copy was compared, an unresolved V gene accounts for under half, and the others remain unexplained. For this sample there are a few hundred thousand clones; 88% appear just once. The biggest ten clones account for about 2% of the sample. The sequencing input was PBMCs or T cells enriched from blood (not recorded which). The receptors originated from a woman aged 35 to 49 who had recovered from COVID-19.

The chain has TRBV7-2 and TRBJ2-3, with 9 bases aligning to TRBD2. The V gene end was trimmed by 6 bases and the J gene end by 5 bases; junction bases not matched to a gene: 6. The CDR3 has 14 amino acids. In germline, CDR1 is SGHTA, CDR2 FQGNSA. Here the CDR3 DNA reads TGTGCCAGCAGTTATCTAGCGGGACTAGATACGCAGTATTTT. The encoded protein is CASSYLAGLDTQYF.

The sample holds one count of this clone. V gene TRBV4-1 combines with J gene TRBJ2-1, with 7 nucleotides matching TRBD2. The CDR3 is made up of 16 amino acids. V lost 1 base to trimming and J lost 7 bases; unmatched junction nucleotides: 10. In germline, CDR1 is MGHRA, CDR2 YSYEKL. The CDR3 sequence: CASSQVPSGSWNEQFF. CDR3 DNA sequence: TGCGCCAGCAGCCAAGTCCCTAGCGGATCTTGGAATGAGCAGTTCTTC.

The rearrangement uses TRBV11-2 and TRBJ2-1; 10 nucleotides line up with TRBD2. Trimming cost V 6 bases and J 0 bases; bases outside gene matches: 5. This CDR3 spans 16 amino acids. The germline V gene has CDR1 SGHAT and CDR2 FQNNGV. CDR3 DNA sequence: TGTGCCAGCAGACCACTAGCGGGGACCTCCTACAATGAGCAGTTCTTC. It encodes CASRPLAGTSYNEQFF.

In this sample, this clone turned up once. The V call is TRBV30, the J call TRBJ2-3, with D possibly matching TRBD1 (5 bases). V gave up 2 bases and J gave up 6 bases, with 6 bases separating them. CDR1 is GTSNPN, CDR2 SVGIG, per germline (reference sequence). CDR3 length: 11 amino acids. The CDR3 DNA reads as TGTGCCTGGAGTACAGGTGATACGCAGTATTTT. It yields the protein CAWSTGDTQYF.

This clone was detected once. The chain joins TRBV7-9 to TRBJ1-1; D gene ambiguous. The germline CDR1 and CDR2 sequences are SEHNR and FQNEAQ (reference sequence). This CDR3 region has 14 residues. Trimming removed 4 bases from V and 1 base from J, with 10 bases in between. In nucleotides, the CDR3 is TGTGCCAGCAGCTCCGCGTCAAGGAACACTGAAGCTTTCTTT. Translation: CASSSASRNTEAFF.

The CDR3 sequence is CASSPEMNTEAFF. In DNA form, the CDR3 reads TGTGCCAGCAGTCCTGAGATGAACACTGAAGCTTTCTTT. The chain uses TRBV2 and TRBJ1-1, with D unresolved. Trimming left V 5 bases short and J 0 bases short, with 7 bases between. Germline values: CDR1 SNHLY, CDR2 FYNNEI. This CDR3 comprises 13 residues. Looking up the rest from reference TRBV2 and TRBJ1-1 gives the full variable domain: EPEVTQTPSHQVTQMGQEVILRCVPISNHLYFYWYRQILGQKVEFLVSFYNNEISEKSEIFDDQFSVERPDGSNFTLKIRSTKLEDSAMYFCASSPEMNTEAFFGQGTRLTVV.

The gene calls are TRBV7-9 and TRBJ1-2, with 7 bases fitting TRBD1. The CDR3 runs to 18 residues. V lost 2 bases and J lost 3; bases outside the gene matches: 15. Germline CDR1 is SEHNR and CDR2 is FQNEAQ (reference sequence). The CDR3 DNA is TGTGCCAGCAGCTTAAGTATGAGGGGGCGCCTGGAGGACTATGGCTACACCTTC. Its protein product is CASSLSMRGRLEDYGYTF.

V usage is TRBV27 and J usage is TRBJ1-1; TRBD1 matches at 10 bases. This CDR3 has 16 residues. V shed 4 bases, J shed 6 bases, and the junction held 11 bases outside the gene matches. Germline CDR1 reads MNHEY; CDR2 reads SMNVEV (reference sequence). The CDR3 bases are TGTGCCAGCAGTTCCGACAGGGGGCGGTTAAGTTCTGAAGCTTTCTTT. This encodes CASSSDRGRLSSEAFF.

The CDR3 loop is CASSHALAGGGGVNEQFF. In DNA form, the CDR3 reads TGCGCCAGCAGCCACGCTCTAGCGGGAGGAGGGGGTGTGAATGAGCAGTTCTTC. This chain joins TRBV4-3 and TRBJ2-1; 11 bases line up with TRBD2. Germline assignment: CDR1 LGHNA and CDR2 YSLEER. After removal of 3 bases from V and 7 bases from J, the junction contained 14 bases not matched to a gene. CDR3 length equals 18 residues.

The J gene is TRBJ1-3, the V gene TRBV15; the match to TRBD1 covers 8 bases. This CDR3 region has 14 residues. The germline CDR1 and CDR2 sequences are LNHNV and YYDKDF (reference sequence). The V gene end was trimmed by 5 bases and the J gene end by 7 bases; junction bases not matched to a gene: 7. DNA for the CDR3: TGTGCCACCAGCCTAAGGACAGGGATCAACACCATATATTTT. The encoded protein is CATSLRTGINTIYF.

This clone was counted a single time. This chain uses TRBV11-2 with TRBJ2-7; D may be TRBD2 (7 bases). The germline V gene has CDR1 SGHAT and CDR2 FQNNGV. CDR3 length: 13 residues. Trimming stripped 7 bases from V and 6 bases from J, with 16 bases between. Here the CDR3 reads CASTRRGGGEQYF. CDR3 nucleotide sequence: TGTGCCAGCACCCGCCGGGGAGGGGGCGAGCAGTACTTC.

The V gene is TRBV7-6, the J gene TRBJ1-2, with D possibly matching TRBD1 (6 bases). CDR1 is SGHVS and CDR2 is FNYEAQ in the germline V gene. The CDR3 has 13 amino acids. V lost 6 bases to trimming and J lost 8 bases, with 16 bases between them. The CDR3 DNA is TGTGCCAGCAGTTCGTCAGGGGTAGCAGGCTACACCTTC. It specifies CASSSSGVAGYTF. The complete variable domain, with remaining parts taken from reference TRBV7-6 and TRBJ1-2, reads GAGVSQSPRYKVTKRGQDVALRCDPISGHVSLYWYRQALGQGPEFLTYFNYEAQQDKSGLPNDRFSAERPEGSISTLTIQRTEQRDSAMYRCASSSSGVAGYTFGSGTRLTVV.

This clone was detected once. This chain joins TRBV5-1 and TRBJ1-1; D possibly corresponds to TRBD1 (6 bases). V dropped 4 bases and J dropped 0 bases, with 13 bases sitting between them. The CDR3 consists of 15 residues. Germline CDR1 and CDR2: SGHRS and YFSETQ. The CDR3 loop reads CASSPMGAVNTEAFF. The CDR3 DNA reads TGCGCCAGCAGCCCTATGGGGGCGGTGAACACTGAAGCTTTCTTT.

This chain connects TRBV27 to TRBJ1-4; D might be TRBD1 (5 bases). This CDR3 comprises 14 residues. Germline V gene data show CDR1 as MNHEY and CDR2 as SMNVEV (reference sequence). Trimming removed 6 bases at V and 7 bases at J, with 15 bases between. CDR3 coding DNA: TGTGCCAGCAGCATCCAGGGCGGGGGTGAAAAACTGTTTTTT. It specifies CASSIQGGGEKLFF.

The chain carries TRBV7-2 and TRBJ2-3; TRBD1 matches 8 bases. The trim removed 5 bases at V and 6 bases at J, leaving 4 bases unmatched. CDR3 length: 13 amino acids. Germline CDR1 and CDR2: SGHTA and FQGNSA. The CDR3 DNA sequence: TGTGCCAGCAGCGAGGACAGGGATGATACGCAGTATTTT. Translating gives CASSEDRDDTQYF.

CDR3 nucleotide sequence: TGTGCCACCAGTGATTTGCCCCTTAGCGAAAATGAGCAGTTCTTC. It codes for CATSDLPLSENEQFF. The chain joins TRBV24-1 to TRBJ2-1; D perhaps matches TRBD2 (5 bases). The CDR3 consists of 15 residues. Trimming stripped 0 bases from V and 7 bases from J, with 12 bases between. Looked up from germline, CDR1 is KGHDR and CDR2 is SFDVKD.

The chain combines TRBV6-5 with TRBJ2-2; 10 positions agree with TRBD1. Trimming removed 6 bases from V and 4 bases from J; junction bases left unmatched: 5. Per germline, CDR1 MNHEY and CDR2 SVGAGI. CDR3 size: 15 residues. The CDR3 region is CASRPGQGITGELFF. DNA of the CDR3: TGTGCCAGCAGACCGGGACAGGGGATCACCGGGGAGCTGTTTTTT.

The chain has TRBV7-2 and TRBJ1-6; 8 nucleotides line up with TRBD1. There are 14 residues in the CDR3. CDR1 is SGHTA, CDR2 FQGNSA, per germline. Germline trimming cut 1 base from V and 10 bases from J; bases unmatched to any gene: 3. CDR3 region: CASSLGTGRSPLHF. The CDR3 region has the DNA TGTGCCAGCAGCTTAGGGACAGGGCGATCACCCCTCCACTTT.

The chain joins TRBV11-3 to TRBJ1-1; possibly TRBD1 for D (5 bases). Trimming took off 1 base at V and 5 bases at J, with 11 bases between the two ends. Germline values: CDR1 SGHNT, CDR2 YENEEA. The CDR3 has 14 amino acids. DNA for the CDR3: TGTGCCAGCAGCTTAGTTCGGGGGGAGACTGAAGCTTTCTTT. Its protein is CASSLVRGETEAFF.